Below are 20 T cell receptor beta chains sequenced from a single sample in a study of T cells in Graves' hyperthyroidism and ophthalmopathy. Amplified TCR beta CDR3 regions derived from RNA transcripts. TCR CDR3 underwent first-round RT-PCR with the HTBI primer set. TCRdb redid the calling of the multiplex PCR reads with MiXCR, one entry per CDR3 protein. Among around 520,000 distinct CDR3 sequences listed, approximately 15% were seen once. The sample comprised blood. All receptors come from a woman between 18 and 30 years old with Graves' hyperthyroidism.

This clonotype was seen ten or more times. CDR3 in DNA: TGTGCCAGCTCACCTTCCTGGGACCCCTACGAGCAGTACTTC. The encoded protein is CASSPSWDPYEQYF. The rearrangement joins TRBV18 to TRBJ2-7; D is possibly TRBD1 or TRBD2 (5 bases each). Germline CDR1 KGHSH, CDR2 LQKENI. Trimming cost V 3 bases and J 2 bases, with 11 bases left between them. The CDR3 sequence is 14 residues long.

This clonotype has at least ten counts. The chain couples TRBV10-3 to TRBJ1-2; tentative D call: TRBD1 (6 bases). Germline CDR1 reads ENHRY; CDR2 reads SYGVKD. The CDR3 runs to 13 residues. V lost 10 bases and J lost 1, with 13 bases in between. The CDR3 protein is CATSGTLNYGYTF. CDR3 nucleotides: TGTGCCACCTCGGGGACACTTAACTATGGCTACACCTTC.

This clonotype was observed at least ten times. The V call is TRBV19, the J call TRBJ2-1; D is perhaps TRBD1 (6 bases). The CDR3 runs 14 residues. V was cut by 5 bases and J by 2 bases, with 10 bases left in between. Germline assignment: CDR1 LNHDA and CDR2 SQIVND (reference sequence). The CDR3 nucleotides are TGTGCCAGTAGTCCCAGGGGAACCTACAATGAGCAGTTCTTC. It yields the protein CASSPRGTYNEQFF.

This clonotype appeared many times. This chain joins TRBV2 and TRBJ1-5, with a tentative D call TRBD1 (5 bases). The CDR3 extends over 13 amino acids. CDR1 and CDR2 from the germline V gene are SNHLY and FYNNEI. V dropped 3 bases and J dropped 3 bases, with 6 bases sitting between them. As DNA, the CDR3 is TGTGCCAGCAGTGAGGACACCAATCAGCCCCAGCATTTT. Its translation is CASSEDTNQPQHF.

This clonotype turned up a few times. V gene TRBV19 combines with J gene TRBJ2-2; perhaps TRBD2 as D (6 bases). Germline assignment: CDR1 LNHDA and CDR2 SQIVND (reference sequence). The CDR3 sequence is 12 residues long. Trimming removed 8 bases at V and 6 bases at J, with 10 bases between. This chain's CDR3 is CASGEDPGELFF. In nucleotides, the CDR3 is TGTGCCAGTGGGGAGGATCCCGGGGAGCTGTTTTTT. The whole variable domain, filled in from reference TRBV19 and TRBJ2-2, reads DGGITQSPKYLFRKEGQNVTLSCEQNLNHDAMYWYRQDPGQGLRLIYYSQIVNDFQKGDIAEGYSVSREKKESFPLTVTSAQKNPTAFYLCASGEDPGELFFGEGSRLTVL.

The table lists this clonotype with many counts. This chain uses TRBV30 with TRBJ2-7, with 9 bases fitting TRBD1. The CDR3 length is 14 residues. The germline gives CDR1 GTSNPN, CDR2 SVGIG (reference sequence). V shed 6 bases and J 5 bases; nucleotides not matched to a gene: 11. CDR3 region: CACLQGAKEHEQYF. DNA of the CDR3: TGTGCCTGTTTACAGGGGGCAAAGGAGCACGAGCAGTACTTC.

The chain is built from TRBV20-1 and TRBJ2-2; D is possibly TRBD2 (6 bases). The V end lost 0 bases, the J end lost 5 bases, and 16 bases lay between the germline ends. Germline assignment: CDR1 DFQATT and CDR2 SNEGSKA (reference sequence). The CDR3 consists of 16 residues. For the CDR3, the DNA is TGCAGTGCTAGAGATGGCGGAGGGTGGGCAACCGGGGAGCTGTTTTTT. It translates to CSARDGGGWATGELFF.

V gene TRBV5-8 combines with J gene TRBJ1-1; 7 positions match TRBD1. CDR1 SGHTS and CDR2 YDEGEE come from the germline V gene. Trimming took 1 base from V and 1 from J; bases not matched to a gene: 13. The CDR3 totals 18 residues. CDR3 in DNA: TGTGCCAGCAGCTTGTGGACAGGTTCCTTTGGTGGGAACACTGAAGCTTTCTTT. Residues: CASSLWTGSFGGNTEAFF.

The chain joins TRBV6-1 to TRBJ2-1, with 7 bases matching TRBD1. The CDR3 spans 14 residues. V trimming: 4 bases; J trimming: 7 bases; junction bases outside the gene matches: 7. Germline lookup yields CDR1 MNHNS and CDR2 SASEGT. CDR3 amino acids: CASSVLGQLNEQFF. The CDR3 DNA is TGTGCCAGCAGTGTACTGGGACAGCTAAATGAGCAGTTCTTC.

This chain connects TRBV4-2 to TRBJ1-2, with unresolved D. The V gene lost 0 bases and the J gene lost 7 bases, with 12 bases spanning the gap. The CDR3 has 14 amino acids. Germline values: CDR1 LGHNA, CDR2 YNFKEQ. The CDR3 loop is CASSQDRSQTGYTF. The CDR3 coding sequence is TGTGCCAGCAGCCAAGATCGGTCCCAGACTGGCTACACCTTC.

The CDR3 DNA is TGTGCCAGCAGTTACTCCGGCGGTTTAAGCTCCCACGAGCAGTACGTC. The encoded protein is CASSYSGGLSSHEQYV. The chain combines TRBV6-5 with TRBJ2-7; D is ambiguous. CDR1 is MNHEY and CDR2 is SVGAGI in the germline V gene. CDR3 length: 16 residues.

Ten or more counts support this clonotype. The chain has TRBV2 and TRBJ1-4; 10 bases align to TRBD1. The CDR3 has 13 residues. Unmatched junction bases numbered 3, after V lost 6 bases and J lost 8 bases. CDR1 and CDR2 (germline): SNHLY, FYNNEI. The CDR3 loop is CASRPGQGEKLFF. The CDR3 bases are TGTGCCAGCAGACCGGGACAGGGGGAAAAACTGTTTTTT.

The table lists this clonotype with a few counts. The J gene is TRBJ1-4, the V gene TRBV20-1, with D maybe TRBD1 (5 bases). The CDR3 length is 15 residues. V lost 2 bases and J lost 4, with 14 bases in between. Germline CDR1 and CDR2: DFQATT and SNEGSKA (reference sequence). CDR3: CSARPRGVINEKLFF. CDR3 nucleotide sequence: TGCAGTGCTAGACCCCGGGGGGTAATTAATGAAAAACTGTTTTTT.

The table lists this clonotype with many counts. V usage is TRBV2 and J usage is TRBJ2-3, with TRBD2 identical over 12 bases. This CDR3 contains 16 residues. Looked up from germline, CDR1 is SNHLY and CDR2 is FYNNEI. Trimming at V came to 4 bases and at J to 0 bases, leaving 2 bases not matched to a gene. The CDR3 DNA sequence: TGTGCCAGCAGTGGACTAGCGGGGGCGAGCACAGATACGCAGTATTTT. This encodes CASSGLAGASTDTQYF.

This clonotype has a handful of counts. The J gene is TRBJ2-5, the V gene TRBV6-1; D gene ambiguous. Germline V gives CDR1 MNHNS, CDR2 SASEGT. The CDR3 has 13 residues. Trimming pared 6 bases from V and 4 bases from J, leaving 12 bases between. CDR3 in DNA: TGTGCCAGCAGAGCACCAAGCCGAGAGACCCAGTACTTC. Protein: CASRAPSRETQYF.

The DNA for the CDR3 is TGTGCCAGTAGTGGGGGGACTAGAGAGACCCAGTACTTC. Amino acids: CASSGGTRETQYF. The chain joins TRBV19 to TRBJ2-5; 8 positions match TRBD2. Germline V lookup: CDR1 LNHDA, CDR2 SQIVND (reference sequence). The CDR3 runs to 13 residues. Trimming cost V 5 bases and J 4 bases; bases outside gene matches: 3.

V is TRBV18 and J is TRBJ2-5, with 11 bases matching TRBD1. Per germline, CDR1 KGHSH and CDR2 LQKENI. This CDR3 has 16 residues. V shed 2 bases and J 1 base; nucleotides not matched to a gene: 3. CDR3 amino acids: CASSPTGQGAQETQYF. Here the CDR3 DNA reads TGTGCCAGCTCACCAACCGGACAGGGGGCCCAAGAGACCCAGTACTTC.

The CDR3 here is CAWDRAGGNTIYF. CDR3 bases: TGTGCCTGGGACAGGGCGGGTGGAAACACCATATATTTT. This chain joins TRBV30 and TRBJ1-3, with 7 bases lining up with TRBD1. V was pared by 5 bases and J by 3 bases, with 4 bases of the junction left unmatched. The CDR3 runs 13 residues. The germline V gene encodes CDR1 GTSNPN and CDR2 SVGIG (reference sequence).

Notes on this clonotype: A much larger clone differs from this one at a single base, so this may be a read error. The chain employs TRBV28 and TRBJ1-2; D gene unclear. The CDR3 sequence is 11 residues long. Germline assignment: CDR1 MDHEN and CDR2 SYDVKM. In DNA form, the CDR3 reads TGTGCCAGCAGTTTACTCAATGGCTACGCCTTC. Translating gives CASSLLNGYAF.

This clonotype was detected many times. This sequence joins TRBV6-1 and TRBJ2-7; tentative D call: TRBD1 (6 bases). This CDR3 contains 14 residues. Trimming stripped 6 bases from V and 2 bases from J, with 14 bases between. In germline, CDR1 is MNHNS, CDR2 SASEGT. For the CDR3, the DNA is TGTGCCAGCAGGTCCCCAGGGGCCCCCTACGAGCAGTACGTC. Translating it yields CASRSPGAPYEQYV.